This T cell receptor (beta chain) derives from a study of blood T cell repertoires in COVID-19. Study information: Some COVID-19 samples were acute and others convalescent; all came from the United States, Italy and Spain. T cells, B-cell-depleted T cells, or PBMCs supplied cDNA or gDNA.

The length of the CDR3 is 15 residues. The V segment lost 3 bases and the J segment 7 bases; nucleotides outside the gene matches: 9. In germline, CDR1 is LNHNV, CDR2 YYDKDF (reference sequence). This clone was picked up a small number of times. Original processing methods: Reference gene primers were amplified, and this amplification served to estimate nucleated cell counts. Here immunoSEQ multiplex PCR was the method, and the copy in TCRdb shows in-frame clones only, minus some. That table supplies the V and J calls and clone size; D and trimming were determined from the DNA. This table has 90,000 or so clones, 90% appearing once.

The TCR comes from a woman aged 80 or over with active or convalescent COVID-19. Source material: peripheral blood. The rearrangement links TRBV15 to TRBJ2-1; 7 bases are shared with TRBD2. CDR3 residues: CATSRISSGRNEQFF. CDR3 bases: TGTGCCACCAGCAGGATATCTAGCGGCCGAAATGAGCAGTTCTTC.